This TCR beta chain was recorded in a study of cytomegalovirus exposure and HLA in healthy donors. It was with 60 Vbeta and 13 Jbeta primers that the PCR ran. The table came from immunoSEQ multiplex PCR; TCRdb's copy has only in-frame clones and leaves some out. The profile covers 150,000 to 250,000 clones, with approximately 78% appearing a single time and approximately 6.5% taken by the ten largest. The V gene end was trimmed by 5 bases and the J gene end by 2 bases; junction bases not matched to a gene: 12. The CDR3 consists of 18 residues. Germline V lookup: CDR1 MGHRA, CDR2 YSYEKL. Sampled while nominally healthy, donors likely had unrecorded immune exposures. The study's findings and limits: Most CMV-associated TCR beta chains were later found to appear HLA-restricted. Later analysis demonstrated an association between a missense DCLRE1C variant and TCR beta V- and J-gene trimming. According to reports, the classifier identified cytomegalovirus status with high specificity and sensitivity.

Details on this clone: Its antigen is not known.

The rearrangement links TRBV4-1 to TRBJ2-3; the match to TRBD2 covers 11 bases. The specimen was PBMCs. This sequence originates from a woman aged 45-65 years in good health and CMV-seropositive. The CDR3 loop reads CASSSGTSGGDLTDTQYF. The CDR3 DNA follows: TGCGCCAGCAGCTCCGGGACTAGCGGAGGGGATCTCACAGATACGCAGTATTTT.